This note documents a single T cell receptor beta chain sequence. As yet, its antigen is unknown. This sample was included in a study of CXCR3-negative and CXCR3-positive naive CD8 T cells. Findings and caveats of the study: After cryopreservation, expression of CXCR3 was partially reduced, and most assays were run with fresh PBMCs. CXCR3-negative naive cells had less hydrophobic TRB CDR3s than did CXCR3-positive naive cells. Diversity proved comparably high across both naive subsets and much lower in memory CD8+ cells.

The CDR3 spans 14 residues. Researchers prepared the TRB cDNA libraries using 5' RACE with UMI labels. TCRdb re-called the 5' RACE reads and shows each CDR3 protein once, DNA omitted. This sample's table reports tens of thousands of distinct CDR3 sequences. The J gene is TRBJ1-2, the V gene TRBV12-3 or TRBV12-4. This clonotype originated in a human donor in good health. Some clones in this sample may be carry-over from other donors' samples. Material for sequencing was naive CXCR3+ CD8+ T cells from blood. Specified subset: CD45RO-CCR7+CD27+CD95- naive CD8+ T cells expressing CXCR3 (TNR3+). CDR3 in amino acids: CASRFAVPNYGYTF.